This T cell receptor (beta chain) was captured by sequencing in a study of T cells after yellow fever vaccination. Study-level information: SMART-Seq v4 Ultra Low Input prepared libraries from low-cell fractions.

In its sample, this clonotype was seen many times. Its antigen is still unknown. Making TCR cDNA involved 5'RACE template switching, which added UMIs and a universal primer site. Using its own MiXCR run on the 5' RACE reads, TCRdb lists one record per CDR3 protein. The sample holds over 110,000 distinct CDR3 sequences, 7% to 9% seen once. The V gene end was trimmed by 4 bases and the J gene end by 4 bases; junction bases not matched to a gene: 6. CDR1 is SGHRS and CDR2 is YFSETQ in the germline V gene. CDR3 length: 14 residues. Overall study findings and caveats: Most primary-vaccination clones reappeared after the booster (approximately 96% CD4, roughly 88% CD8). A small share of clonotypes appeared in both CD4 and CD8 compartments.

Material: CD4+ T cells sorted from PBMCs, obtained 5 days after the yellow fever booster vaccination. The chain uses TRBV5-1 and TRBJ2-5, with 8 positions matching TRBD1. This TCR came from a young man who received the YFV17D yellow fever vaccine. The CDR3 DNA reads as TGCGCCAGCAGCGTAGGACAGGGTGGAGAGACCCAGTACTTC. Encoded protein: CASSVGQGGETQYF.